Each of the 8 T cell receptor beta chains below was sequenced from the same sample in a study of shared T cell receptors in the human thymus. Libraries were prepared by immunoSEQ multiplex PCR; TCRdb keeps only in-frame clonotypes and omits some of them. The table includes over 350,000 clones, about 95% detected once. The sequenced material came from thymocytes. All receptors derive from a human donor.

This chain uses TRBV19 with TRBJ2-1; TRBD1 or TRBD2 may be the D gene (6 bases each). CDR3 size: 15 residues. V lost 6 bases to trimming and J lost 5 bases, with 17 bases between them. The germline V gene has CDR1 LNHDA and CDR2 SQIVND (reference sequence). The CDR3 nucleotides are TGTGCCAGTAGGAAAAGGGGGGTGTCGGACAATGAGCAGTTCTTC. Translation gives CASRKRGVSDNEQFF.

This chain uses TRBV28 with TRBJ1-2; possible D gene TRBD1, 5 bases. Germline assignment: CDR1 MDHEN and CDR2 SYDVKM. The V and J ends lost 6 bases and 4 bases respectively, with 15 bases between them. This CDR3 is 14 amino acids long. The CDR3 is CASRRDTGFYGYTF. The CDR3 DNA reads TGTGCCAGCAGGCGGGATACAGGATTCTATGGCTACACCTTC.

This chain joins TRBV25-1 and TRBJ2-1; TRBD2 matches at 8 bases. Germline CDR1 is MGHDK and CDR2 is SYGVNS. The CDR3 covers 14 residues. J gave up 6 bases and V 6 bases, and 7 bases lay outside the gene matches. Here the CDR3 DNA reads TGTGCCAGCAGCCCGGGGGGGTGCGGCAATGAGCAGTTCTTC. Translating it yields CASSPGGCGNEQFF.

The V gene is TRBV18, the J gene TRBJ2-5, with D perhaps matching TRBD2 (6 bases). CDR1 and CDR2 from the germline V gene are KGHSH and LQKENI. The CDR3 extends over 16 amino acids. The V end lost 0 bases, the J end lost 2 bases, and 13 bases lay between the germline ends. The CDR3 coding sequence is TGTGCCAGCTCACCACCGGCCGCTAGCGAACAAGAGACCCAGTACTTC. It yields the protein CASSPPAASEQETQYF.

This clone has only one observation. The chain carries TRBV28 and TRBJ1-1; weak D call: TRBD1 (5 bases). CDR3 length equals 15 residues. Trimming cost V 4 bases and J 2 bases, with 14 bases left between them. Germline CDR1 is MDHEN and CDR2 is SYDVKM. This chain's CDR3 is CASSSPPRGNTEAFF. Here the CDR3 DNA reads TGTGCCAGCAGTTCCCCCCCCCGGGGCAACACTGAAGCTTTCTTT.

The chain employs TRBV5-6 and TRBJ2-7, with no clear D. In germline, CDR1 is SGHDT, CDR2 YYEEEE. This CDR3 comprises 12 residues. V lost 0 bases to trimming and J lost 5 bases, with 6 bases between them. CDR3 nucleotide sequence: TGTGCCAGCAGCTTGGCCGGGCACGAGCAGTACTTC. Translation: CASSLAGHEQYF.

This sequence joins TRBV7-2 and TRBJ2-5; the D call may be TRBD1 or TRBD2 (5 bases each). This CDR3 is built from 14 residues. Trimming took 6 bases from V and 5 from J, leaving 16 bases between them. Germline V gives CDR1 SGHTA, CDR2 FQGNSA. The CDR3 region has the DNA TGTGCCAGCAGACGGGACGGTCCGGGGGAGACCCAGTACTTC. This sequence encodes CASRRDGPGETQYF.

The chain carries TRBV5-4 and TRBJ2-1; no reliable D call. CDR1 and CDR2 (germline): SGHNT, YYREEE (reference sequence). The V end was cut by 4 bases, the J end by 0 bases, with 11 bases between. CDR3 length: 15 amino acids. Here the CDR3 reads CASSIYLSSYNEQFF. The DNA for the CDR3 is TGTGCCAGCAGCATCTACCTTAGCTCCTACAATGAGCAGTTCTTC.